What follows are 5 T cell receptor beta chains derived from one specimen sequenced in a study of cytomegalovirus exposure and HLA in healthy donors. PCR primers comprised 60 Vbeta and 13 Jbeta primers. Repertoires were generated with immunoSEQ multiplex PCR, while TCRdb's copy carries only in-frame clones and drops some. The sample records hundreds of thousands of clones, over 60% being singletons. The sample taken for sequencing was PBMCs. These receptors originate from a man aged 18-30 years in good health and CMV-seronegative.

The chain couples TRBV29-1 to TRBJ2-5; 9 nucleotides match TRBD1. With 7 bases clipped from V and 2 bases from J, the junction kept 8 bases outside the gene matches. The length of the CDR3 is 14 residues. Germline loops: CDR1 SQVTM, CDR2 ANQGSEA. The DNA of the CDR3 is TGCAGCGGTACAGGGGGCGCGGCTCAAGAGACCCAGTACTTC. The encoded protein is CSGTGGAAQETQYF.

CDR3 nucleotide sequence: TGTGCCAGCAGTTTACCGGGACAGGGGTCCCAAGAGACCCAGTACTTC. It specifies CASSLPGQGSQETQYF. The chain uses TRBV6-5 and TRBJ2-5; the match to TRBD1 covers 10 bases. In germline, CDR1 is MNHEY, CDR2 SVGAGI. V shed 4 bases and J 1 base; nucleotides not matched to a gene: 6. There are 16 residues in the CDR3.

This chain uses TRBV7-8 with TRBJ1-1; D might be TRBD1 (5 bases). Germline V CDR1 and CDR2: SGHVS, FQNEAQ. With 1 base removed from V and 6 bases from J, the gap between germline ends came to 24 bases. This CDR3 is 18 amino acids long. The CDR3 DNA reads TGTGCCAGCAGCTTAGACGTGGGACTAGGGCGAAGTTTTTCTGAAGCTTTCTTT. Protein: CASSLDVGLGRSFSEAFF.

J is TRBJ1-6 and V is TRBV7-9; no definite D call. Per germline, CDR1 SEHNR and CDR2 FQNEAQ (reference sequence). CDR3 length: 10 amino acids. The V gene lost 4 bases and the J gene lost 13 bases, with 5 bases spanning the gap. CDR3 region: CASSSFPLHF. In DNA, the CDR3 is TGTGCCAGCAGCTCTTTCCCCCTCCACTTT.

The rearrangement uses TRBV7-2 and TRBJ2-5, with 9 bases matching TRBD2. Per germline, CDR1 SGHTA and CDR2 FQGNSA. V dropped 7 bases and J dropped 7; count of bases not matched to a gene: 13. CDR3 length equals 15 residues. CDR3 nucleotides: TGTGCCAGCACCCGACTAGCGGACAAGCGAGGGACCCAGTACTTC. This translates into CASTRLADKRGTQYF. Looking up the rest from reference TRBV7-2 and TRBJ2-5 gives the full variable domain: GAGVSQSPSNKVTEKGKDVELRCDPISGHTALYWYRQSLGQGLEFLIYFQGNSAPDKSGLPSDRFSAERTGGSVSTLTIQRTQQEDSAVYLCASTRLADKRGTQYFGPGTRLLVL.